These 13 T cell receptor beta chains were sequenced from one sample in a study of blood T cell repertoires in COVID-19. Assay used: immunoSEQ multiplex PCR; TCRdb lists only in-frame clones, some missing. This sample has hundreds of thousands of clones, with more than 80% found just once. The sequenced sample consisted of peripheral blood. All receptors come from a woman under 40 with COVID-19, enrolled during active disease.

This chain joins TRBV19 and TRBJ2-1; D might be TRBD2 (5 bases). Trimming took 8 bases from V and 6 from J, leaving 17 bases between them. Germline loops: CDR1 LNHDA, CDR2 SQIVND (reference sequence). CDR3 length equals 14 residues. The CDR3: CASVPRGRLNEQFF. The CDR3 DNA is TGTGCCAGTGTACCACGGGGAAGACTCAATGAGCAGTTCTTC.

The DNA for the CDR3 is TGTGCCAGCAGCCAATACCGGACAGGGGGTATGTCTGAAGCTTTCTTT. It codes for CASSQYRTGGMSEAFF. The chain uses TRBV7-8 and TRBJ1-1, with 10 bases that match TRBD1. This CDR3 has 16 residues. CDR1 is SGHVS and CDR2 is FQNEAQ in the germline V gene. V lost 5 bases, J lost 6 bases, and 12 bases stayed unmatched.

The chain couples TRBV30 to TRBJ1-6, with TRBD1 matching 7 bases. This CDR3 spans 19 amino acids. In germline, CDR1 is GTSNPN, CDR2 SVGIG (reference sequence). The V gene end was trimmed by 3 bases and the J gene end by 10 bases; junction bases not matched to a gene: 24. CDR3 bases: TGTGCCTGGAGCTCCACGTCAGTACGGCAGGGGGTTGATGGATCACCCCTCCACTTT. Translated, it gives CAWSSTSVRQGVDGSPLHF.

The V call is TRBV19, the J call TRBJ1-5; 8 bases agree with TRBD1. The CDR3 totals 17 residues. With 4 bases clipped from V and 2 bases from J, the junction kept 10 bases outside the gene matches. Germline V gene lookup returns CDR1 LNHDA and CDR2 SQIVND (reference sequence). CDR3: CASSTTGGGIGNQPQHF. As DNA, the CDR3 is TGTGCCAGTAGTACAACAGGGGGAGGTATCGGCAATCAGCCCCAGCATTTT. Filled out from reference TRBV19 and TRBJ1-5, the complete variable domain reads DGGITQSPKYLFRKEGQNVTLSCEQNLNHDAMYWYRQDPGQGLRLIYYSQIVNDFQKGDIAEGYSVSREKKESFPLTVTSAQKNPTAFYLCASSTTGGGIGNQPQHFGDGTRLSIL.

This clone appeared a few times. The chain employs TRBV29-1 and TRBJ1-1, with 7 bases fitting TRBD1. This CDR3 is built from 10 residues. Germline CDR1 reads SQVTM; CDR2 reads ANQGSEA. With 3 bases clipped from V and 8 bases from J, the junction kept 0 bases outside the gene matches. The CDR3 is CSVEGQEAFF. The CDR3 DNA reads as TGCAGCGTTGAGGGACAGGAAGCTTTCTTT.

This chain joins TRBV15 and TRBJ1-5; perhaps TRBD1 as D (6 bases). Germline CDR1 reads LNHNV; CDR2 reads YYDKDF (reference sequence). There are 16 residues in the CDR3. V was trimmed by 3 bases and J by 2 bases, leaving 14 bases between them. The DNA for the CDR3 is TGTGCCACCAGCAGGAGGATACAGGGAGGCAATCAGCCCCAGCATTTT. Protein product: CATSRRIQGGNQPQHF.

J is TRBJ2-1 and V is TRBV6-1; 9 nucleotides agree with TRBD1. The CDR3 is 19 amino acids. Germline assignment: CDR1 MNHNS and CDR2 SASEGT. J gave up 2 bases and V 4 bases, and 15 bases lay outside the gene matches. The CDR3 nucleotides are TGTGCCAGCAGTGGGCACAGGGGGCGGGCGAGATACCCCTACAATGAGCAGTTCTTC. The encoded protein is CASSGHRGRARYPYNEQFF.

The rearrangement links TRBV19 to TRBJ1-4; D is unresolved. V was trimmed by 3 bases and J by 0 bases, leaving 5 bases between them. CDR3 length equals 14 residues. Germline V CDR1 and CDR2: LNHDA, SQIVND (reference sequence). The CDR3 reads CASSIGATNEKLFF. Written as DNA, the CDR3 is TGTGCCAGTAGTATTGGAGCAACTAATGAAAAACTGTTTTTT.

This chain connects TRBV2 to TRBJ2-5; D remains unclear. Germline V CDR1 and CDR2: SNHLY, FYNNEI. Trimming cost V 5 bases and J 2 bases, with 12 bases left between them. The CDR3 runs 14 residues. The CDR3 here is CASSLDLSQETQYF. The CDR3 coding sequence is TGTGCCAGCAGTCTCGACTTGTCACAAGAGACCCAGTACTTC.

V gene TRBV9 combines with J gene TRBJ2-2, with TRBD2 matching over 8 bases. The junction had 9 bases not matched to a gene; V was cut back by 3 bases and J by 2 bases. The CDR3 sequence is 17 residues long. Per the germline V gene, CDR1 is SGDLS and CDR2 is YYNGEE. The CDR3 is CASSALGLGRNTGELFF. CDR3 coding DNA: TGTGCCAGCAGCGCCCTGGGACTAGGGAGAAACACCGGGGAGCTGTTTTTT.

The chain combines TRBV7-9 with TRBJ1-2, with D perhaps matching TRBD1 (5 bases). Trimming removed 1 base at V and 8 bases at J, with 17 bases between. The length of the CDR3 is 15 residues. Germline CDR1 reads SEHNR; CDR2 reads FQNEAQ (reference sequence). The CDR3 loop is CASSLGGAYDLGYTF. DNA for the CDR3: TGTGCCAGCAGCTTAGGCGGGGCGTACGATCTGGGCTACACCTTC.

The rearrangement joins TRBV27 to TRBJ2-7; D perhaps matches TRBD1 (6 bases). The length of the CDR3 is 14 residues. Between the trimmed V and J ends, which lost 2 bases and 6 bases, there was a span of 14 bases. The germline CDR1 and CDR2 sequences are MNHEY and SMNVEV (reference sequence). The DNA for the CDR3 is TGTGCCAGCAGTTTAATATCAGGGGCTCGCGAGCAGTACTTC. Translation gives CASSLISGAREQYF.

In this sample, this clone turned up once. The chain joins TRBV10-2 to TRBJ2-1, with 9 bases matching TRBD2. The V and J ends lost 5 bases and 0 bases, in that order; junction bases with no gene match: 2. Germline V gene lookup returns CDR1 WSHSY and CDR2 SAAADI. CDR3 length: 15 residues. The CDR3 nucleotides read TGCGCCAGCAGTACTAGCGGGTACTCCTACAATGAGCAGTTCTTC. This translates into CASSTSGYSYNEQFF.